Following are 16 T cell receptor beta chains from one sample sequenced in a study of T cell responses to AZD1222 COVID-19 vaccine. Data came from immunoSEQ multiplex PCR; TCRdb stores just in-frame clones and leaves some out. The sample comprises 95,000 to 110,000 clones, roughly 90% of which are singletons, and 3.5% to 4.5% rests with the top ten. The sequencing here drew on peripheral blood, taken on day 0 of AZD1222 vaccination. The receptors shown here come from an adult in good health.

In this sample, this clone turned up once. This sequence joins TRBV4-3 and TRBJ1-6; 9 bases align to TRBD1. The ends lost 1 base at V and 12 bases at J; junction bases unmatched: 1. The germline CDR1 and CDR2 sequences are LGHNA and YSLEER. The CDR3 sequence is 13 residues long. CDR3 in amino acids: CASSQGTGEPLHF. The DNA for the CDR3 is TGCGCCAGCAGCCAAGGGACAGGGGAACCCCTCCACTTT.

This sequence joins TRBV3-1 (or the pseudogene TRBV3-2) and TRBJ2-2; D remains unclear. The CDR3 totals 17 residues. In germline, CDR1 is LGHDT, CDR2 YNNKEL (reference sequence). V lost 7 bases, J lost 4 bases, and 22 bases lay in between. The CDR3 sequence: CASTLEGCPPCTGELFF. DNA of the CDR3: TGTGCCAGCACCCTGGAAGGGTGTCCTCCTTGCACCGGGGAGCTGTTTTTT.

The CDR3 loop is CASSIIFTALNEQFF. The CDR3 bases are TGTGCCAGTAGTATCATATTTACGGCTCTCAATGAGCAGTTCTTC. The V call is TRBV19, the J call TRBJ2-1; D ambiguous. V was shortened by 3 bases and J by 6 bases, with 15 bases between the two germline ends. Germline CDR1 reads LNHDA; CDR2 reads SQIVND (reference sequence). This CDR3 comprises 15 residues. Supplemented by reference TRBV19 and TRBJ2-1, the full variable domain reads DGGITQSPKYLFRKEGQNVTLSCEQNLNHDAMYWYRQDPGQGLRLIYYSQIVNDFQKGDIAEGYSVSREKKESFPLTVTSAQKNPTAFYLCASSIIFTALNEQFFGPGTRLTVL.

The chain uses TRBV11-3 and TRBJ2-7; 8 bases map to TRBD1. The ends lost 5 bases at V and 6 bases at J; junction bases unmatched: 6. The CDR3 sequence is 13 residues long. Germline CDR1 SGHNT, CDR2 YENEEA. CDR3 amino acids: CASSTRQGSEQYF. CDR3 DNA: TGTGCCAGCAGCACCCGACAGGGGAGCGAGCAGTACTTC. Together with reference TRBV11-3 and TRBJ2-7, the CDR3 gives the full variable domain: EAGVVQSPRYKIIEKKQPVAFWCNPISGHNTLYWYLQNLGQGPELLIRYENEEAVDDSQLPKDRFSAERLKGVDSTLKIQPAELGDSAVYLCASSTRQGSEQYFGPGTRLTVT.

The chain couples TRBV6-5 to TRBJ1-4; weak D call: TRBD1 (5 bases). Germline V CDR1 and CDR2: MNHEY, SVGAGI. With 7 bases removed from V and 8 bases from J, the gap between germline ends came to 17 bases. The CDR3 sequence is 14 residues long. The CDR3 bases are TGTGCCAGCATTCTAGACAGCGTCAACGAAAAACTGTTTTTT. Protein product: CASILDSVNEKLFF.

The J gene is TRBJ2-1, the V gene TRBV7-9, with D maybe TRBD2 (6 bases). The CDR3 length is 14 residues. Germline CDR1 reads SEHNR; CDR2 reads FQNEAQ (reference sequence). Between the trimmed V and J ends, which lost 3 bases and 2 bases, there was a span of 8 bases. The DNA of the CDR3 is TGTGCCAGCAGCTTTAGCGGACCCTACAATGAGCAGTTCTTC. Its translation is CASSFSGPYNEQFF.

J is TRBJ1-5 and V is TRBV6-5; 7 positions match TRBD1. Losses at the gene ends were 4 bases for V and 2 bases for J; bases not matched to a gene: 5. Germline V CDR1 and CDR2: MNHEY, SVGAGI. The CDR3 has 15 residues. The CDR3, as DNA: TGTGCCAGCAGTTCGACAGGGCCCGGCAATCAGCCCCAGCATTTT. Translated, it gives CASSSTGPGNQPQHF.

The chain carries TRBV28 and TRBJ1-6; the D gene is possibly TRBD1 (5 bases). The length of the CDR3 is 14 residues. Germline V gene lookup returns CDR1 MDHEN and CDR2 SYDVKM. The V end was cut by 6 bases, the J end by 10 bases, with 16 bases between. CDR3 loop: CASRADSIASPLHF. CDR3 DNA: TGTGCCAGCAGGGCCGACAGTATAGCCTCACCCCTCCACTTT.

The genes are TRBV19 and TRBJ2-3; 12 nucleotides align to TRBD2. The CDR3 runs to 17 residues. V lost 3 bases to trimming and J lost 6 bases; unmatched junction nucleotides: 10. Germline CDR1 LNHDA, CDR2 SQIVND (reference sequence). The CDR3 loop is CASSIASGGASADTQYF. CDR3 sequence (DNA): TGTGCCAGTAGTATCGCTAGCGGGGGGGCATCGGCGGATACGCAGTATTTT. Looking up the rest from reference TRBV19 and TRBJ2-3 gives the full variable domain: DGGITQSPKYLFRKEGQNVTLSCEQNLNHDAMYWYRQDPGQGLRLIYYSQIVNDFQKGDIAEGYSVSREKKESFPLTVTSAQKNPTAFYLCASSIASGGASADTQYFGPGTRLTVL.

The chain has TRBV7-8 and TRBJ1-1; D call uncertain. Trimming cost V 6 bases and J 1 base, with 9 bases left between them. Germline V gene lookup returns CDR1 SGHVS and CDR2 FQNEAQ. The CDR3 sequence is 13 residues long. The CDR3 DNA follows: TGTGCCAGCAGGTTTCAGCAGAACACTGAAGCTTTCTTT. It yields the protein CASRFQQNTEAFF.

This rearrangement joins TRBV2 to TRBJ2-7; tentatively, D is TRBD1 (6 bases). Trimming removed 1 base from V and 2 bases from J, with 9 bases in between. CDR3 length: 14 residues. Germline CDR1 reads SNHLY; CDR2 reads FYNNEI. Here the CDR3 reads CASSEDRDAYEQYF. CDR3 bases: TGTGCCAGCAGTGAAGACAGGGACGCCTACGAGCAGTACTTC.

CDR3 region: CASSSGQGNSPLHF. The CDR3 DNA reads as TGTGCCAGCAGCTCTGGACAGGGTAATTCACCCCTCCACTTT. The gene calls are TRBV7-3 and TRBJ1-6, with 8 bases matching TRBD1. Germline CDR1 SGHTA, CDR2 FQGTGA. CDR3 length: 14 residues. V shed 4 bases, J shed 6 bases, and the junction held 2 bases outside the gene matches.

The CDR3 DNA sequence: TGTGCCAGCGGTCAAAGGGGGGGGAACACTGAAGCTTTCTTT. As protein: CASGQRGGNTEAFF. The gene calls are TRBV2 and TRBJ1-1; maybe TRBD1 (6 bases). This CDR3 is built from 14 residues. In germline, CDR1 is SNHLY, CDR2 FYNNEI. The germline V and J ends were trimmed by 8 bases and 1 base, with 14 bases remaining between them. Using reference TRBV2 and TRBJ1-1 for the parts outside the CDR3, the full variable domain is EPEVTQTPSHQVTQMGQEVILRCVPISNHLYFYWYRQILGQKVEFLVSFYNNEISEKSEIFDDQFSVERPDGSNFTLKIRSTKLEDSAMYFCASGQRGGNTEAFFGQGTRLTVV.

The J gene is TRBJ1-6, the V gene TRBV28, with D perhaps matching TRBD1 (6 bases). The germline V gene has CDR1 MDHEN and CDR2 SYDVKM. V lost 4 bases, J lost 2 bases, and 12 bases lay in between. The CDR3 spans 16 residues. This CDR3 reads CASSSKQGPYNSPLHF. CDR3 nucleotide sequence: TGTGCCAGCAGTTCGAAACAGGGACCCTATAATTCACCCCTCCACTTT.

The V gene is TRBV4-3, the J gene TRBJ1-3, with unresolved D. The germline V gene has CDR1 LGHNA and CDR2 YSLEER. The ends were cut back, 0 bases at V and 0 bases at J, with 9 bases in the middle. The CDR3 spans 16 residues. As DNA, the CDR3 is TGCGCCAGCAGCCAAGATCCAACCTTCTCTGGAAACACCATATATTTT. Encoded protein: CASSQDPTFSGNTIYF.

The V gene is TRBV5-4, the J gene TRBJ1-4, with 7 bases identical to TRBD1. After removal of 2 bases from V and 3 bases from J, the junction contained 7 bases not matched to a gene. Germline-derived CDR1 and CDR2 are SGHNT and YYREEE (reference sequence). The CDR3 sequence is 16 residues long. The CDR3 loop reads CASSLGGPSPNEKLFF. CDR3 DNA sequence: TGTGCCAGCAGCTTAGGGGGCCCGTCCCCTAATGAAAAACTGTTTTTT.